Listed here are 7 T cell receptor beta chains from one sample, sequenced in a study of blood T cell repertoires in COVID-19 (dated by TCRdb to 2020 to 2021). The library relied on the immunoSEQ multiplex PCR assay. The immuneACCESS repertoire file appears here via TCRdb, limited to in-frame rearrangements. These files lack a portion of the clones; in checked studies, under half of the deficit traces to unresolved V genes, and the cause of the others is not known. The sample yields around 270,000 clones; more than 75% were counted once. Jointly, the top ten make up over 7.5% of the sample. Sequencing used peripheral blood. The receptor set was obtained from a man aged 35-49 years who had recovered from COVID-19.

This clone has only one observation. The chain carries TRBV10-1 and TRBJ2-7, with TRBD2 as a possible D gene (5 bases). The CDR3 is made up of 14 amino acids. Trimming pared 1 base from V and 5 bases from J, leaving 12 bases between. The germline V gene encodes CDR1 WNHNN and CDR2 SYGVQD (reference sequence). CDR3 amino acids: CASSEYEGVDEQYF. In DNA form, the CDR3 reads TGCGCCAGCAGTGAGTACGAGGGAGTGGACGAGCAGTACTTC.

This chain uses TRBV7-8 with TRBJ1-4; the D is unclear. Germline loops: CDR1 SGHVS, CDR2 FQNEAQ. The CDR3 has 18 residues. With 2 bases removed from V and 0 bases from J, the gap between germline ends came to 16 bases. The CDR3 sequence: CASSLNERELATNEKLFF. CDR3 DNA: TGTGCCAGCAGCTTAAATGAGCGGGAACTCGCAACTAATGAAAAACTGTTTTTT.

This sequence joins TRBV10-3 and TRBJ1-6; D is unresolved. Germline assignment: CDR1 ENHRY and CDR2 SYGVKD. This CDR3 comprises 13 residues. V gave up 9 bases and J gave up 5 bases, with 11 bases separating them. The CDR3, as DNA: TGTGCCATACGGGAGATAGATAATTCACCCCTCCACTTT. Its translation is CAIREIDNSPLHF.

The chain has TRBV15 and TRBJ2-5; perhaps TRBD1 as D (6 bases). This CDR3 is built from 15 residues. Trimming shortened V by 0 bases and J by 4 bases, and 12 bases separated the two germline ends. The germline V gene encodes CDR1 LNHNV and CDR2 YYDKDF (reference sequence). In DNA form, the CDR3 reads TGTGCCACCAGCAGAGAAAGGGGGTATGGAGAGACCCAGTACTTC. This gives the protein CATSRERGYGETQYF.

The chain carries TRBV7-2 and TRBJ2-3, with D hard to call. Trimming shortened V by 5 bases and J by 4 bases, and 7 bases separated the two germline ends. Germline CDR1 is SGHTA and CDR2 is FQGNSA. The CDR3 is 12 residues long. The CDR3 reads CASSPPADTQYF. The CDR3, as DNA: TGTGCCAGCAGCCCCCCGGCAGATACGCAGTATTTT.

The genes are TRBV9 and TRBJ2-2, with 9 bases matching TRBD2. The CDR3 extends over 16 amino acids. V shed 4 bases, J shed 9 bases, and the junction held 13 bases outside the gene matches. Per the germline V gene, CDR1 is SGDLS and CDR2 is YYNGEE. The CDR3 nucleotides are TGTGCCAGCAGCCATCCGACTAGCGGATTAGAACGGGAGCTGTTTTTT. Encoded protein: CASSHPTSGLERELFF.

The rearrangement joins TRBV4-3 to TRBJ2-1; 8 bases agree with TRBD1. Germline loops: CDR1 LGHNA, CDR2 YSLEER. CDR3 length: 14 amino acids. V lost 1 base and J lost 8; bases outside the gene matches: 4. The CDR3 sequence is CASSQGTGNYEQFF. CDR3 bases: TGCGCCAGCAGCCAAGGGACAGGGAATTATGAGCAGTTCTTC.